The 13 T cell receptor beta chains presented below share a single source sample, sequenced in a study of blood T cell repertoires in COVID-19. Libraries were prepared by immunoSEQ multiplex PCR; TCRdb keeps only in-frame clonotypes and omits some of them. The sample contains approximately 210,000 clones, roughly nine tenths of which appear only once. The source material was peripheral blood. These receptors all come from a man aged 25 to 40 with acute or convalescent COVID-19.

This clone was observed a single time. V usage is TRBV27 and J usage is TRBJ1-4; the D gene is possibly TRBD1 (5 bases). Germline CDR1 MNHEY, CDR2 SMNVEV (reference sequence). Trimming left V 6 bases short and J 5 bases short, with 13 bases between. This CDR3 spans 14 amino acids. CDR3 sequence: CASRATARNEKLFF. CDR3 DNA sequence: TGTGCCAGCAGGGCGACAGCGAGAAATGAAAAACTGTTTTTT. Full variable domain (remainder filled in from reference TRBV27 and TRBJ1-4): EAQVTQNPRYLITVTGKKLTVTCSQNMNHEYMSWYRQDPGLGLRQIYYSMNVEVTDKGDVPEGYKVSRKEKRNFPLILESPSPNQTSLYFCASRATARNEKLFFGSGTQLSVL.

CDR3 in DNA: TGTGCCTGGAGTGTTCAGTTCAATCAGCCCCAGCATTTT. Its translation: CAWSVQFNQPQHF. The J gene is TRBJ1-5, the V gene TRBV30; unclear D gene. V was clipped by 0 bases and J by 3 bases, with 6 bases between them. The CDR3 totals 13 residues. From germline, CDR1 is GTSNPN and CDR2 SVGIG (reference sequence).

This rearrangement joins TRBV19 to TRBJ1-1; 11 nucleotides match TRBD1. Germline CDR1 and CDR2: LNHDA and SQIVND (reference sequence). The V gene end was trimmed by 5 bases and the J gene end by 5 bases; junction bases not matched to a gene: 10. This CDR3 spans 16 amino acids. The CDR3 reads CASSVMGQGVITEAFF. The CDR3 DNA reads TGTGCCAGTAGTGTTATGGGACAGGGGGTTATTACTGAAGCTTTCTTT.

The chain has TRBV3-1 (or the pseudogene TRBV3-2) and TRBJ2-2; 10 bases match TRBD1. Germline V CDR1 and CDR2: LGHDT, YNNKEL (reference sequence). The CDR3 runs to 14 residues. Trimming took 5 bases from V and 7 from J; bases not matched to a gene: 4. The CDR3 nucleotides read TGTGCCAGCAGCTCGGGGACAGGGGTCGGGGAGCTGTTTTTT. Translated: CASSSGTGVGELFF.

The V and J genes are TRBV7-8 and TRBJ2-7, with 9 positions matching TRBD2. Germline V gene lookup returns CDR1 SGHVS and CDR2 FQNEAQ. CDR3 size: 14 residues. V shed 5 bases and J 0 bases; nucleotides not matched to a gene: 2. CDR3 sequence: CASSRAGGSYEQYF. CDR3 DNA: TGTGCCAGCAGCCGAGCGGGAGGCTCCTACGAGCAGTACTTC.

The chain is built from TRBV7-2 and TRBJ2-1; 7 nucleotides align to TRBD2. The ends lost 3 bases at V and 2 bases at J; junction bases unmatched: 10. Germline assignment: CDR1 SGHTA and CDR2 FQGNSA. This CDR3 comprises 17 residues. CDR3 DNA: TGTGCCAGCAGCTTGAACTGGGCGGGAGAAACCTACAATGAGCAGTTCTTC. Its protein is CASSLNWAGETYNEQFF.

This chain links TRBV19 with TRBJ1-1; weak D call: TRBD1 (6 bases). Germline lookup yields CDR1 LNHDA and CDR2 SQIVND (reference sequence). The CDR3 sequence is 13 residues long. Trimming stripped 5 bases from V and 10 bases from J, with 17 bases between. As DNA, the CDR3 is TGTGCCAGTAGTGTCCGGGACAAATTAGCAGCTTTCTTT. Translation: CASSVRDKLAAFF.

The chain uses TRBV7-9 and TRBJ1-5; 12 bases fit TRBD1. CDR1 SEHNR and CDR2 FQNEAQ come from the germline V gene (reference sequence). This CDR3 has 17 residues. V shed 5 bases, J shed 1 base, and the junction held 6 bases outside the gene matches. The CDR3 sequence: CASSRGQGALSNQPQHF. The CDR3 DNA is TGTGCCAGCAGCCGGGGACAGGGGGCTTTAAGCAATCAGCCCCAGCATTTT. Using reference TRBV7-9 and TRBJ1-5 for the parts outside the CDR3, the full variable domain is DTGVSQNPRHKITKRGQNVTFRCDPISEHNRLYWYRQTLGQGPEFLTYFQNEAQLEKSRLLSDRFSAERPKGSFSTLEIQRTEQGDSAMYLCASSRGQGALSNQPQHFGDGTRLSIL.

V and J are TRBV19 and TRBJ2-2; 8 bases line up with TRBD2. CDR1 is LNHDA and CDR2 is SQIVND in the germline V gene (reference sequence). The J segment lost 2 bases and the V segment lost 6 bases, leaving 8 bases of the junction unmatched. CDR3 length: 16 residues. The DNA for the CDR3 is TGTGCCAGTAGGGGGGCTAGCGGGTCAAACACCGGGGAGCTGTTTTTT. Its protein product is CASRGASGSNTGELFF.

V and J are TRBV28 and TRBJ1-6, with 7 bases aligning to TRBD1. The CDR3 is made up of 15 amino acids. In germline, CDR1 is MDHEN, CDR2 SYDVKM. Trimming at V came to 5 bases and at J to 5 bases, leaving 6 bases not matched to a gene. CDR3: CASSITGVHNSPLHF. Here the CDR3 DNA reads TGTGCCAGCAGTATTACAGGGGTTCATAATTCACCCCTCCACTTT.

V gene TRBV30 combines with J gene TRBJ2-3; 10 bases are a match to TRBD2. Germline V gives CDR1 GTSNPN, CDR2 SVGIG (reference sequence). V gave up 3 bases and J gave up 4 bases; unmatched junction bases: 4. The CDR3 consists of 14 residues. The CDR3 sequence is CAWRSGRAADTQYF. The CDR3 DNA follows: TGTGCCTGGAGGAGCGGGAGGGCCGCAGATACGCAGTATTTT.

The CDR3 DNA reads as TGTGCCAGCAGCCGGGGGACAACCGGGGAGCTGTTTTTT. This sequence encodes CASSRGTTGELFF. The chain combines TRBV3-1 (or the pseudogene TRBV3-2) with TRBJ2-2; a possible D gene is TRBD1 (6 bases). V lost 4 bases and J 5 bases, leaving 8 bases between the germline ends. Germline V lookup: CDR1 LGHDT, CDR2 YNNKEL (reference sequence). The CDR3 sequence is 13 residues long.

V and J are TRBV7-8 and TRBJ2-7; 7 nucleotides line up with TRBD2. CDR3 size: 14 residues. V dropped 4 bases and J dropped 2; count of bases not matched to a gene: 5. The V gene's germline CDR1 is SGHVS and CDR2 FQNEAQ. CDR3 amino acids: CASSYERGTYEQYF. The CDR3 DNA sequence: TGTGCCAGCAGCTACGAGCGGGGTACCTACGAGCAGTACTTC.